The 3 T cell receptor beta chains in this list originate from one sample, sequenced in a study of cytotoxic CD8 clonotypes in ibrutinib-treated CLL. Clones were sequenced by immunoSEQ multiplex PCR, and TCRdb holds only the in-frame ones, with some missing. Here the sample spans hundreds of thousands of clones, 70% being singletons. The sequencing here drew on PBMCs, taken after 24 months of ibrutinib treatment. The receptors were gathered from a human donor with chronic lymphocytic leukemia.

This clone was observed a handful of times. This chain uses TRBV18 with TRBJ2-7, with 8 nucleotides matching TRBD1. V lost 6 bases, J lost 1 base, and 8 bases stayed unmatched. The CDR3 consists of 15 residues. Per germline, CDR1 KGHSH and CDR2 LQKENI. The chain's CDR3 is CASSPRQGKSYEQYF. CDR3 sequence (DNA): TGTGCCAGCTCCCCCAGACAGGGGAAGTCCTACGAGCAGTACTTC.

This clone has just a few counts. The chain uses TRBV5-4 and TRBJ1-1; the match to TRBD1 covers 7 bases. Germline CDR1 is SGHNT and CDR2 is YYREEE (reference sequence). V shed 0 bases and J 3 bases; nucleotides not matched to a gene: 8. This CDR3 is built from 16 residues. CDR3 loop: CASSLGAGTDYTEAFF. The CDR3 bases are TGTGCCAGCAGCTTGGGGGCCGGGACAGATTACACTGAAGCTTTCTTT.

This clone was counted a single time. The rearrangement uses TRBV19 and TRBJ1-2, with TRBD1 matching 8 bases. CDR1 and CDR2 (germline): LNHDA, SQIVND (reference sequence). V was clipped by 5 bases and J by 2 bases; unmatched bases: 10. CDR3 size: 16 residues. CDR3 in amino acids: CASSSQGAEGNYGYTF. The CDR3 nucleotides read TGTGCCAGTAGTTCCCAGGGGGCGGAAGGAAACTATGGCTACACCTTC.